The sequence of this T cell receptor beta chain was determined in a study of cytomegalovirus exposure and HLA in healthy donors. Study findings and constraints: Diagnosis of cytomegalovirus status made by the classifier reportedly showed high specificity and sensitivity.

The CDR3 is 15 amino acids. V shed 0 bases, J shed 10 bases, and the junction held 11 bases outside the gene matches. The germline V gene has CDR1 SQVTM and CDR2 ANQGSEA. The PCR used 60 Vbeta and 13 Jbeta primers. Profiling relied on immunoSEQ multiplex PCR, and the TCRdb table lists in-frame clones only, not all of them. The sample records tens of thousands of clones, about three quarters being singletons. Remarks on this clone: The antigen is unknown.

Source material: PBMCs. The chain recombines TRBV29-1 with TRBJ2-1; 8 nucleotides line up with TRBD2. The receptor was derived from a male donor in good health and CMV-seropositive. Here the CDR3 DNA reads TGCAGCGTTGAAGAAGCCCCGGGAGGGCCAGGGGAGCAGTTCTTC. Residues: CSVEEAPGGPGEQFF.